Listed below are T cell receptor beta chains from one sample, sequenced in a study of shared clonotypes between healthy human individuals. The data were produced by immunoSEQ multiplex PCR, yet TCRdb's version contains in-frame clones alone and is incomplete. The sample yields over a million clones, around 95% seen once. Sequencing used naive CD4+ T cells sorted from blood. The receptor source for this set is a man aged 25 to 40 in good health. The CDR3 runs from the conserved cysteine through the conserved F or W. A D gene is named only where the DNA matches it firmly. Only part of the rows carry a size: once, few, many, or a class if the clone is expanded.

V,length,D,size,J,DNA,CDR3
TRBV28,11,.,.,TRBJ2-7,TGTGCCAGCAGTGGGTGGGGCGAGCAGTACTTC,CASSGWGEQYF
TRBV4-1,16,TRBD1,.,TRBJ2-1,TGCGCCAGCAGCCAACCCAGGGGGAAATCCTACAATGAGCAGTTCTTC,CASSQPRGKSYNEQFF
TRBV9,14,.,.,TRBJ2-1,TGTGCCAGCAGCGTAGCGGGACTTTACAATGAGCAGTTCTTC,CASSVAGLYNEQFF
TRBV5-4,15,.,.,TRBJ2-1,TGTGCCAGCAGCTTGGTCAGGCGCGGCGACAATGAGCAGTTCTTC,CASSLVRRGDNEQFF
TRBV25-1,15,TRBD2,.,TRBJ2-1,TGTGCCAGCAGTTCCCCGGGGAGGGGTGACAATGAGCAGTTCTTC,CASSSPGRGDNEQFF
TRBV15,15,.,.,TRBJ2-5,TGTGCCACCAGCAGAGGGAGCAGCGTCCAAGAGACCCAGTACTTC,CATSRGSSVQETQYF
TRBV5-1,18,TRBD1,.,TRBJ2-2,TGCGCCAGCAGCCTCCCTCCGAACAGGGGTACGGAGACCGGGGAGCTGTTTTTT,CASSLPPNRGTETGELFF
TRBV4-2,16,.,.,TRBJ2-7,TGTGCCAGCAGCCAAGTTGGACGAGCGGGTATTTACGAGCAGTACTTC,CASSQVGRAGIYEQYF
TRBV6-5,13,TRBD2,.,TRBJ2-7,TGTGCCAGCAGCCGGACTAGACTGGTCGAGCAGTACTTC,CASSRTRLVEQYF
TRBV27,13,.,.,TRBJ2-2,TGTGCCAGCAGTCAAACTCTGGCCGGGGAGCTGTTTTTT,CASSQTLAGELFF
TRBV10-3,15,.,once,TRBJ1-5,TGTGCCATCAGTAAGGACGTGCATAGCAATCAGCCCCAGCATTTT,CAISKDVHSNQPQHF
TRBV7-9,12,.,.,TRBJ2-5,TGTGCCAGCAGCCGGACCCCGGAGACCCAGTACTTC,CASSRTPETQYF
TRBV11-1,17,TRBD2,once,TRBJ2-2,TGTGCCAGCAGCAAATCGCCAGCGGGAGGGCCCGTGGGGGAGCTGTTTTTT,CASSKSPAGGPVGELFF
TRBV23-1,18,.,.,TRBJ2-3,TGCGCCAGCAGTCAATGGTCTCCCCCCGCAGGGGAACCAGATACGCAGTATTTT,CASSQWSPPAGEPDTQYF
TRBV5-1,15,.,.,TRBJ2-3,TGCGCCAGCAGCTTGGACAGCAGCAGCACAGATACGCAGTATTTT,CASSLDSSSTDTQYF
TRBV5-6,13,.,.,TRBJ2-3,TGTGCCAGCAGCTTGGCTACCTTAGATACGCAGTATTTT,CASSLATLDTQYF
TRBV5-5,14,.,.,TRBJ2-7,TGTGCCAGCAGTCCCTTACAGGGAAACTACGAGCAGTACTTC,CASSPLQGNYEQYF
TRBV19,15,.,.,TRBJ2-3,TGTGCCAGTTCGATATGGGAAGCCGGCACAGATACGCAGTATTTT,CASSIWEAGTDTQYF
TRBV18,16,.,.,TRBJ2-6,TGTGCCAGCTCACAGTTAGCCCGCTCTGGGGCCAACGTCCTGACTTTC,CASSQLARSGANVLTF
TRBV10-1,14,TRBD2,.,TRBJ2-7,TGCGCCAGCAGTGTTGGCGGGAGCAGTTACGAGCAGTACTTC,CASSVGGSSYEQYF
TRBV6-5,14,.,once,TRBJ2-1,TGTGCCAGCAGTGCCCCCCGGGGGTTGGGTGAGCAGTTCTTC,CASSAPRGLGEQFF
TRBV5-5,15,.,.,TRBJ1-1,TGTGCCAGCAGCTTGTATGGAGAGGGGAACACTGAAGCTTTCTTT,CASSLYGEGNTEAFF
TRBV15,14,.,.,TRBJ2-1,TGTGCCACCAGCAGAGTGGGAGCCTACAATGAGCAGTTCTTC,CATSRVGAYNEQFF
TRBV5-8,14,.,once,TRBJ2-3,TGTGCCAGCAGCCGGGACTTACACACAGATACGCAGTATTTT,CASSRDLHTDTQYF
TRBV14,16,TRBD2,.,TRBJ2-5,TGTGCCAGCAGCCACCCCAGGACTAGCGGGAGGGAGGCCCAGTACTTC,CASSHPRTSGREAQYF
TRBV7-2,15,TRBD2,.,TRBJ2-7,TGTGCCAGCAGCCTAGCGATAGCGGGAACCTACGAGCAGTACTTC,CASSLAIAGTYEQYF
TRBV5-1,15,TRBD1,.,TRBJ2-2,TGCGCCAGCAGCTTGGGACAGGGATACACCGGGGAGCTGTTTTTT,CASSLGQGYTGELFF
TRBV11-2,16,.,once,TRBJ2-3,TGTGCCAGCAGCCCGGATACACAGGTCGTGGGGGATACGCAGTATTTT,CASSPDTQVVGDTQYF
TRBV2,17,TRBD2,.,TRBJ2-1,TGTGCCAGCAGTGCTGGGGGACTAGCGGGAGTTGCAAATGAGCAGTTCTTC,CASSAGGLAGVANEQFF
TRBV11-2,13,.,.,TRBJ2-5,TGTGCCAGCAGCTTCCATGCCCAAGAGACCCAGTACTTC,CASSFHAQETQYF
TRBV6-5,15,.,.,TRBJ2-2,TGTGCCACGAAACCCCCAAGGGCACACACCGGGGAGCTGTTTTTT,CATKPPRAHTGELFF
TRBV5-1,14,.,.,TRBJ1-4,TGCGCCAGCAGCTTGGCCACCGGGAATGAAAAACTGTTTTTT,CASSLATGNEKLFF
TRBV18,12,.,.,TRBJ2-7,TGTGCCAGCTCACCCTTTGGGGGGGAGCAGTACTTC,CASSPFGGEQYF
TRBV6-1,15,.,.,TRBJ2-7,TGTGCCAGCAGTGAAGCTGTAGGGATCTCCTACGAGCAGTACTTC,CASSEAVGISYEQYF
TRBV11-2,17,.,once,TRBJ2-1,TGTGCCAGCAGCTTAAGGAGCTCGGCAGGGCTCGACAATGAGCAGTTCTTC,CASSLRSSAGLDNEQFF
TRBV27,17,.,.,TRBJ2-1,TGTGCCAGCAGTTTACACGGGACTGCCAGCTCCTACAATGAGCAGTTCTTC,CASSLHGTASSYNEQFF
TRBV29-1,12,TRBD2,.,TRBJ2-3,TGCAGCACGGTAGCGGGAGATGATACGCAGTATTTT,CSTVAGDDTQYF
TRBV13,12,.,.,TRBJ1-3,TGTGCCAGCAGCTCTCCTGGAAACACCATATATTTT,CASSSPGNTIYF
TRBV7-2,15,TRBD2,.,TRBJ2-1,TGTGCCAGCAGCTTAGCGGCGGGAGCCTACAATGAGCAGTTCTTC,CASSLAAGAYNEQFF
TRBV29-1,14,TRBD1,.,TRBJ2-7,TGCAGCGTAAGAGACAGGGAGTGGTTCTACGAGCAGTACTTC,CSVRDREWFYEQYF
TRBV2,15,.,.,TRBJ1-3,TGTGCCAGCAGTGTGAACCCTAGCTCTGGAACCACCATATATTTT,CASSVNPSSGTTIYF
TRBV5-1,13,.,.,TRBJ2-7,TGCGCCAGCAGCCCTTCTGACAGTTACGAGCAGTACTTC,CASSPSDSYEQYF
TRBV18,16,TRBD1,.,TRBJ2-2,TGTGCCAGCTCACCAGAGGGACAGGGGGCGACCGGGGAGCTGTTTTTT,CASSPEGQGATGELFF
TRBV5-5,15,TRBD1,.,TRBJ1-2,TGTGCCAGCAGCTCGTTTCAGGGGGAAGGGCTCGGCTACACCTTC,CASSSFQGEGLGYTF
TRBV7-7,14,.,.,TRBJ2-7,TGTGCCAGCAGCTTAAATCCAGGGAGCGACGAGCAGTACTTC,CASSLNPGSDEQYF
TRBV11-2,15,.,.,TRBJ2-3,TGTGCCAGCAGCTTACGGGACCGGAACACAGATACGCAGTATTTT,CASSLRDRNTDTQYF
TRBV7-2,16,TRBD2,.,TRBJ2-7,TGTGCCAGCAGCCCGGGACTAGCGGGAGTCAACTACGAGCAGTACTTC,CASSPGLAGVNYEQYF
TRBV5-6,14,.,.,TRBJ2-7,TGTGCCAGCAGCTTGGTTTGGACCTTGGGCGAGCAGTACTTC,CASSLVWTLGEQYF
TRBV7-9,14,.,.,TRBJ1-3,TGTGCCAGCAGCTTATCCACCTCTGGAAACACCATATATTTT,CASSLSTSGNTIYF
TRBV2,13,.,.,TRBJ2-5,TGTGCCAGCAGTGAAGAAACCGGCGGGACCCAGTACTTC,CASSEETGGTQYF
TRBV28,15,.,.,TRBJ1-4,TGTGCCAGCAGTTCATCCTTTTCAACTAATGAAAAACTGTTTTTT,CASSSSFSTNEKLFF
TRBV5-1,13,.,.,TRBJ2-1,TGCGCCAGCAGTGCCGGGGGTTACAATGAGCAGTTCTTC,CASSAGGYNEQFF